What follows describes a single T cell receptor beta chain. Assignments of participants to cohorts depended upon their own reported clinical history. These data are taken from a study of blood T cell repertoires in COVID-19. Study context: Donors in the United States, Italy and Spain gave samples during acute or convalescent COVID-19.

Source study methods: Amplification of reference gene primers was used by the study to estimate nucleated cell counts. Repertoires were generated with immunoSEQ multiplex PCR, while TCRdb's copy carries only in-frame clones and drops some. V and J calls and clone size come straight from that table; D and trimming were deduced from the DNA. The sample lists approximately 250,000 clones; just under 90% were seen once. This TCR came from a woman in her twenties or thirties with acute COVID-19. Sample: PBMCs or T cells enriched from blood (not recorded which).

The CDR3 reads CASSLGSGIRNEQFF. CDR3 DNA sequence: TGCGCCAGCAGCTTGGGTAGCGGGATTCGGAATGAGCAGTTCTTC. The V gene is TRBV5-1, the J gene TRBJ2-1; 8 positions match TRBD2. From germline, CDR1 is SGHRS and CDR2 YFSETQ. CDR3 size: 15 residues. Trimming removed 0 bases from V and 7 bases from J; junction bases left unmatched: 6.